The clone carrying this T cell receptor (beta chain) was detected only a few times. The antigen remains unidentified. TCRdb used MiXCR to reprocess the 5' RACE reads, holding one entry per CDR3 protein. The data show approximately 300,000 distinct CDR3 sequences, with roughly 8% seen just once and approximately 23% held by the top ten. This sample was included in a study of T-cell memory formation after mild COVID-19. Study at large: Clustering of TCRs was largely donor specific. Study observations and caveats: CM and EM subsets held most contracting CD4+ clones; EMRA held CD8+ ones.

The specimen was PBMCs or a T cell subset sorted from them (not recorded which). The origin of this receptor is a young man who had mild COVID-19 (a few samples of this study predate the infection). Cell type and time point are not known.

CDR3 amino acids: CSARGGYGNQPQHF. CDR3 DNA sequence: TGCAGTGCTAGGGGCGGATATGGGAATCAGCCCCAGCATTTT. The V gene is TRBV20-1, the J gene TRBJ1-5; no reliable D call. The CDR3 runs to 14 residues. Germline V lookup: CDR1 DFQATT, CDR2 SNEGSKA (reference sequence). The V end lost 3 bases, the J end lost 4 bases, and 13 bases lay between the germline ends.